This is a list of T cell receptor beta chains from one sample in a study of cytomegalovirus exposure and HLA in healthy donors. Libraries were prepared by immunoSEQ multiplex PCR; TCRdb keeps only in-frame clonotypes and omits some of them. This table holds 150,000 to 200,000 clones, around four fifths found once. Material: PBMCs. All receptors derive from a man aged 30 to 39 in good health and CMV-seropositive. The CDR3 runs from the conserved cysteine through the conserved F or W. A D gene is named only where the DNA matches it firmly. For some rows the clone size is stated as once, few or many, or as a class when expanded; others skip it.

D gene	V gene	J gene	clone size	CDR3 protein	CDR3 DNA
-	TRBV7-9	TRBJ2-1	-	CASSLALTRDSSYNEQFF	TGTGCCAGCAGCTTAGCGTTGACAAGAGATAGCTCCTACAATGAGCAGTTCTTC
-	TRBV9	TRBJ2-7	-	CASSDQGGSSYEQYF	TGTGCCAGCAGCGACCAGGGAGGATCGTCCTACGAGCAGTACTTC
TRBD1	TRBV30	TRBJ1-5	few	CAWRDRDSSNQPQHF	TGTGCCTGGAGAGACCGGGACAGTAGCAATCAGCCCCAGCATTTT
-	TRBV5-1	TRBJ1-2	once	CASSLREGSYGYTF	TGCGCCAGCAGCTTGCGGGAAGGATCCTATGGCTACACCTTC
-	TRBV19	TRBJ2-7	-	CASSSDRDLSYEQYF	TGTGCCAGTAGTAGTGACAGAGACCTTTCCTACGAGCAGTACTTC
-	TRBV5-6	TRBJ2-1	once	CASSLGQGTIRHEQFF	TGTGCCAGCAGCTTGGGGCAGGGGACGATTAGGCATGAGCAGTTCTTC
TRBD1	TRBV6-1	TRBJ2-7	-	CASSFTGGPSYEQYF	TGTGCCAGCAGCTTCACAGGGGGCCCCTCCTACGAGCAGTACTTC
TRBD2	TRBV5-1	TRBJ2-1	-	CASSRTSGVGNEQFF	TGCGCCAGCAGCAGGACTAGCGGGGTGGGGAATGAGCAGTTCTTC
TRBD2	TRBV5-1	TRBJ2-4	-	CASSGGLEISKNIQYF	TGCGCCAGCAGCGGAGGACTAGAAATCTCCAAAAACATTCAGTACTTC
TRBD1	TRBV18	TRBJ1-5	-	CASSPVSRDRDINQPQHF	TGTGCCAGCTCACCAGTATCCCGGGACAGGGATATCAATCAGCCCCAGCATTTT
-	TRBV18	TRBJ2-5	once	CASSPGPTQETQYF	TGTGCCAGCTCACCAGGCCCAACCCAAGAGACCCAGTACTTC
TRBD1	TRBV25-1	TRBJ2-7	once	CASSVPHRDRGIYEQYF	TGTGCCAGCAGTGTGCCTCACCGGGACAGGGGGATCTACGAGCAGTACTTC
TRBD1	TRBV7-9	TRBJ2-7	-	CASSPQEGQGTYEQYF	TGTGCCAGCAGCCCCCAGGAGGGACAGGGCACTTACGAGCAGTACTTC
TRBD1	TRBV11-2	TRBJ1-2	-	CASIPAPGQVAGYTF	TGTGCCAGCATCCCCGCACCGGGACAGGTTGCTGGCTACACCTTC
-	TRBV29-1	TRBJ1-3	-	CSVRGHSGNTIYF	TGCAGCGTAAGAGGTCACTCTGGAAACACCATATATTTT
TRBD1	TRBV7-9	TRBJ2-3	-	CASSSRDRGRTDTQYF	TGTGCCAGCAGCTCTCGGGACAGGGGGCGCACAGATACGCAGTATTTT
-	TRBV4-1	TRBJ2-5	-	CASSSTDRGETQYF	TGCGCCAGCAGCTCGACGGACAGAGGGGAGACCCAGTACTTC
TRBD1	TRBV9	TRBJ2-2	-	CASSVVGTGKAGELFF	TGTGCCAGCAGCGTAGTAGGGACAGGGAAGGCCGGGGAGCTGTTTTTT
TRBD1	TRBV7-2	TRBJ2-4	once	CASSLQGARENIQYF	TGTGCCAGCAGCCTACAGGGGGCGCGGGAAAACATTCAGTACTTC
TRBD1	TRBV27	TRBJ2-7	-	CASGRPDRGAYEQYF	TGTGCCAGCGGGCGACCCGACAGGGGCGCCTACGAGCAGTACTTC
TRBD1	TRBV19	TRBJ1-6	many	CASSPWTRGPLHF	TGTGCCAGTAGTCCTTGGACCAGGGGGCCCCTCCACTTT
-	TRBV6-6	TRBJ1-2	-	CASSYDTTYGYTF	TGTGCCAGCAGTTACGACACCACGTATGGCTACACCTTC
TRBD2	TRBV7-2	TRBJ2-7	-	CASSQAGIYEQYF	TGTGCCAGCAGCCAAGCGGGGATCTACGAGCAGTACTTC
-	TRBV9	TRBJ2-3	-	CASSVATMDTQYF	TGTGCCAGCAGCGTAGCTACTATGGATACGCAGTATTTT
-	TRBV6-5	TRBJ1-3	-	CASRTGNSGNTIYF	TGTGCCAGCAGAACCGGGAACTCTGGAAACACCATATATTTT
-	TRBV4-1	TRBJ2-1	-	CASSQYRGGTSYNEQFF	TGCGCCAGCAGCCAATACAGGGGGGGGACCTCCTACAATGAGCAGTTCTTC
-	TRBV30	TRBJ2-7	few	CAWSFQGNEQYF	TGTGCCTGGAGTTTTCAGGGTAACGAGCAGTACTTC
-	TRBV7-2	TRBJ1-1	-	CASSSGRRRAEAFF	TGTGCCAGCAGCTCGGGTAGGCGGCGGGCTGAAGCTTTCTTT
TRBD1	TRBV4-1	TRBJ1-4	-	CASSPIGTATNEKLFF	TGCGCCAGCAGCCCCATTGGGACAGCAACTAATGAAAAACTGTTTTTT
-	TRBV6-6	TRBJ2-7	-	CASSLQVFSYEQYF	TGTGCCAGCAGCCTACAGGTTTTCTCCTACGAGCAGTACTTC
-	TRBV7-8	TRBJ2-1	-	CASSPSGSYNEQFF	TGTGCCAGCAGCCCAAGCGGCTCCTACAATGAGCAGTTCTTC
-	TRBV7-8	TRBJ1-2	-	CASSPSGYDYTF	TGTGCCAGCAGCCCCTCGGGGTATGACTACACCTTC
-	TRBV7-2	TRBJ2-5	-	CASSSSGETQYF	TGTGCCAGCAGCTCGAGCGGAGAGACCCAGTACTTC
-	TRBV11-3	TRBJ2-5	many	CASSLSGTGRIETQYF	TGTGCCAGCAGCCTTAGCGGGACAGGGAGAATAGAGACCCAGTACTTC
TRBD1	TRBV2	TRBJ1-5	-	CASSGTGGGNQPQHF	TGTGCCAGCAGCGGGACAGGGGGCGGCAATCAGCCCCAGCATTTT
TRBD1	TRBV14	TRBJ1-6	-	CASSHVARGQMSSYNSPLHF	TGTGCCAGCAGCCACGTGGCCAGGGGGCAAATGAGCTCCTATAATTCACCCCTCCACTTT